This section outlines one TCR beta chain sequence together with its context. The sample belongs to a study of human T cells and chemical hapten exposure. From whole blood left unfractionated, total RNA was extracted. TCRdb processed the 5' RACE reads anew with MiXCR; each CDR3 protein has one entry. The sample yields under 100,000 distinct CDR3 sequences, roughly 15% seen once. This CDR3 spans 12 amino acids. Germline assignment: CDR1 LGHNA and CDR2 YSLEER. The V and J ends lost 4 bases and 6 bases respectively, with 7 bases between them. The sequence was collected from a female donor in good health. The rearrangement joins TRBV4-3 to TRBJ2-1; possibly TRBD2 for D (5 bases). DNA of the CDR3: TGCGCCAGCAGCCGAGAGGGCAATGAGCAGTTCTTC. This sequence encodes CASSREGNEQFF.